The clone carrying this TCR beta chain came up a few times. Its target is not known. The TCR library protocol was used to attach unique molecular identifiers. These identifiers were attached to individual cDNA molecules. TCRdb reanalysed the 5' RACE reads using MiXCR and keeps one entry per CDR3 protein. In the table there are roughly 32,000 distinct CDR3 sequences, approximately 10% of which are singletons. These data belong to a study of early T cells in non-severe SARS-CoV-2 infection. Study as a whole: The study sequenced bulk RNA from unsorted whole blood, with chains unpaired.

Study-wide results and limits: The matching step, a VDJdb search, favored anti-spike CD8 responses and missed private and CD4 specificities.

Germline V gene lookup returns CDR1 ENHRY and CDR2 SYGVKD. V was pared by 8 bases and J by 5 bases, with 16 bases between. This CDR3 region has 13 residues. This clonotype was sampled from an adult who was a healthcare worker with PCR-confirmed SARS-CoV-2 infection or an uninfected control (not recorded which). Sequencing input: whole blood. V gene TRBV10-3 combines with J gene TRBJ2-7; no definite D call. The CDR3 protein is CAILRTKPDEQYF. DNA of the CDR3: TGTGCCATCTTGCGGACCAAGCCGGACGAGCAGTACTTC.